A selection of T cell receptor beta chains follows, all from one sample in a study of cytomegalovirus exposure and HLA in healthy donors. The method was immunoSEQ multiplex PCR; TCRdb's version includes in-frame clones alone and lacks a portion of them. The sample contains around 120,000 clones, around three quarters of which appear only once. Input material: PBMCs. The receptor source for this set is a man aged 50-59 years in good health and CMV-seropositive. Both conserved end residues are part of each CDR3. Fields, in order: V gene, J gene, CDR3 protein.

v_gene: TRBV12-5
j_gene: TRBJ2-3
CDR3aa: CASGPRPSRGTDTQYF

v_gene: TRBV10-3
j_gene: TRBJ2-7
CDR3aa: CAISGGQGEYEQYF

v_gene: TRBV29-1
j_gene: TRBJ1-5
CDR3aa: CSVKVRTGRNQPQHF

v_gene: TRBV19
j_gene: TRBJ2-3
CDR3aa: CASSINRGRTDTQYF

v_gene: TRBV28
j_gene: TRBJ2-5
CDR3aa: CASRTAGETQYF

v_gene: TRBV11-2
j_gene: TRBJ2-1
CDR3aa: CASSTVAGGSYNEQFF

v_gene: TRBV14
j_gene: TRBJ2-7
CDR3aa: CASSQTFGELGEQYF

v_gene: TRBV19
j_gene: TRBJ1-1
CDR3aa: CASRTDGTGNTEAFF

v_gene: TRBV11-3
j_gene: TRBJ2-1
CDR3aa: CASSLDGRGGFNEQFF

v_gene: TRBV2
j_gene: TRBJ1-5
CDR3aa: CASSGQGIQPQHF

v_gene: TRBV2
j_gene: TRBJ1-6
CDR3aa: CASSSTRDRAGRSLHF

v_gene: TRBV14
j_gene: TRBJ2-1
CDR3aa: CASSPGGRRYFF

v_gene: TRBV29-1
j_gene: TRBJ2-1
CDR3aa: CSVERDRDNEQFF

v_gene: TRBV6-4
j_gene: TRBJ2-6
CDR3aa: CASSADRSSGANVLTF

v_gene: TRBV30
j_gene: TRBJ2-4
CDR3aa: CAWSVPLGLAGGSNIQYF

v_gene: TRBV7-2
j_gene: TRBJ2-1
CDR3aa: CASSFVLYNEQFF

v_gene: TRBV27
j_gene: TRBJ1-1
CDR3aa: CASSLSGLETEAFF

v_gene: TRBV4-1
j_gene: TRBJ2-7
CDR3aa: CASSQEAGDYEQYF

v_gene: TRBV7-8
j_gene: TRBJ2-5
CDR3aa: CASSPGTSGGAFGETQYF

v_gene: TRBV7-6
j_gene: TRBJ2-7
CDR3aa: CASSLGGGYEQYF

v_gene: TRBV10-3
j_gene: TRBJ1-1
CDR3aa: CAIRRGLETEAFF

v_gene: TRBV4-1
j_gene: TRBJ2-2
CDR3aa: CASSPPGGGSTGELFF

v_gene: TRBV5-8
j_gene: TRBJ2-2
CDR3aa: CASSLVSGGDTGELFF

v_gene: TRBV10-1
j_gene: TRBJ2-7
CDR3aa: CASKQDEQYF

v_gene: TRBV9
j_gene: TRBJ2-5
CDR3aa: CASSVGLGGETQYF

v_gene: TRBV28
j_gene: TRBJ2-1
CDR3aa: CASSPGTRINNEQFF

v_gene: TRBV4-1
j_gene: TRBJ1-4
CDR3aa: CASSQLYKNEKLFF

v_gene: TRBV19
j_gene: TRBJ1-2
CDR3aa: CASSIDPVYGYTF

v_gene: TRBV2
j_gene: TRBJ2-1
CDR3aa: CASSAHPGGLGGNNEQFF

v_gene: TRBV6-6
j_gene: TRBJ2-5
CDR3aa: CASRGGVGARFGTQYF

v_gene: TRBV2
j_gene: TRBJ1-3
CDR3aa: CASSEMEGNTIYF

v_gene: TRBV4-1
j_gene: TRBJ2-7
CDR3aa: CASSPLTGIPGLAAYEQYF

v_gene: TRBV7-8
j_gene: TRBJ1-4
CDR3aa: CASRNAGASNEKLFF

v_gene: TRBV14
j_gene: TRBJ1-1
CDR3aa: CASSQWTGVENTEAFF

v_gene: TRBV28
j_gene: TRBJ2-7
CDR3aa: CASKAGGGDNSYEQYF

v_gene: TRBV7-9
j_gene: TRBJ2-5
CDR3aa: CASSLGAQQETQYF

v_gene: TRBV18
j_gene: TRBJ2-3
CDR3aa: CASSPRTSGRSDTQYF

v_gene: TRBV5-4
j_gene: TRBJ2-1
CDR3aa: CASSFGRSNEQFF

v_gene: TRBV5-1
j_gene: TRBJ2-7
CDR3aa: CASNPGTGGYEQYF

v_gene: TRBV6-1
j_gene: TRBJ1-6
CDR3aa: CASSDYRRGSPLHF

v_gene: TRBV5-1
j_gene: TRBJ2-7
CDR3aa: CASSPGGPPQYEQYF

v_gene: TRBV10-3
j_gene: TRBJ2-3
CDR3aa: CAISDQGTSTDTQYF